This TCR beta chain is drawn from a study of blood T cell repertoires in COVID-19. Study at large: The United States, Italy and Spain were the sources of the acute and convalescent COVID-19 samples.

Germline CDR1 reads MNHEY; CDR2 reads SMNVEV (reference sequence). With 3 bases clipped from V and 3 bases from J, the junction kept 0 bases outside the gene matches. The CDR3 totals 14 residues. In the source study's methods: It was from reference gene primer amplification that nucleated cell counts were estimated. Data came from immunoSEQ multiplex PCR; TCRdb stores just in-frame clones and leaves some out. V, J and clone size were drawn from that table, and D and trimming were deduced from the DNA. Altogether about 440,000 clones are present, around 88% being singletons, with the ten largest covering over 9.5%.

Specimen: peripheral blood. The chain recombines TRBV27 with TRBJ2-3; TRBD1 matches at 10 bases. The receptor's source is a woman aged 50 to 65 with COVID-19, enrolled during active disease. CDR3: CASSLDRGTDTQYF. The CDR3 nucleotides are TGTGCCAGCAGTTTGGACAGGGGGACAGATACGCAGTATTTT.